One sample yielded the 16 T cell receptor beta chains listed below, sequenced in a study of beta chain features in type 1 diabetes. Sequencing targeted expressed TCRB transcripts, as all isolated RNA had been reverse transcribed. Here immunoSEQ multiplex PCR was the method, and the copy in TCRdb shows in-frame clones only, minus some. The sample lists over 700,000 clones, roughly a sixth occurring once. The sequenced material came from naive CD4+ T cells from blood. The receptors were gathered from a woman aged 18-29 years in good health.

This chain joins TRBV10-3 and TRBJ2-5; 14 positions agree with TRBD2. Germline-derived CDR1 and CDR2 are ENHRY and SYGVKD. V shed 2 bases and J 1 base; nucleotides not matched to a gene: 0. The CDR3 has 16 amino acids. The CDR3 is CAISEGTSGGQETQYF. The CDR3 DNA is TGTGCCATCAGTGAGGGGACTAGCGGGGGCCAAGAGACCCAGTACTTC.

CDR3 sequence reads: CASSLASLGGIQYF. The CDR3 DNA reads as TGTGCCAGCAGCTTAGCCTCGCTAGGGGGCATTCAGTACTTC. This chain links TRBV7-8 with TRBJ2-4, with D possibly being TRBD1 (6 bases). Per germline, CDR1 SGHVS and CDR2 FQNEAQ. Trimming took off 0 bases at V and 9 bases at J, with 12 bases between the two ends. The CDR3 is 14 residues long. Using reference TRBV7-8 and TRBJ2-4 for the parts outside the CDR3, the full variable domain is GAGVSQSPRYKVAKRGQDVALRCDPISGHVSLFWYQQALGQGPEFLTYFQNEAQLDKSGLPSDRFFAERPEGSVSTLKIQRTQQEDSAVYLCASSLASLGGIQYFGAGTRLSVL.

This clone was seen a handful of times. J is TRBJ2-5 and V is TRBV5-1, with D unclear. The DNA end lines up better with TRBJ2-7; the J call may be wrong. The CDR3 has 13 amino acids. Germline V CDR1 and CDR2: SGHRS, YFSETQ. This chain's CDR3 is CASSLDPSYEQYF. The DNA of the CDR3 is TGCGCCAGCAGCTTGGATCCTTCCTACGAGCAGTACTTC.

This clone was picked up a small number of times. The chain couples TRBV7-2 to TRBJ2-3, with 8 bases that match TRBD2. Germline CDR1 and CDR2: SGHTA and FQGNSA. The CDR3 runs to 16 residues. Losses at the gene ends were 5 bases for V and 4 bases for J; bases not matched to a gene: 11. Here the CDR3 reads CASSQEGTRGADTQYF. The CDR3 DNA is TGTGCCAGCAGCCAAGAAGGGACTAGAGGGGCAGATACGCAGTATTTT.

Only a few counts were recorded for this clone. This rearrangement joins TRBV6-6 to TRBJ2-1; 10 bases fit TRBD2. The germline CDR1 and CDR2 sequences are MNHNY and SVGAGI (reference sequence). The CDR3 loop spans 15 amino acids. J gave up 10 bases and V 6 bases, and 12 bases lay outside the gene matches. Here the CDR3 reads CASRADRTSGKEQFF. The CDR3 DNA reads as TGTGCCAGCAGGGCAGATCGGACTAGCGGAAAAGAGCAGTTCTTC.

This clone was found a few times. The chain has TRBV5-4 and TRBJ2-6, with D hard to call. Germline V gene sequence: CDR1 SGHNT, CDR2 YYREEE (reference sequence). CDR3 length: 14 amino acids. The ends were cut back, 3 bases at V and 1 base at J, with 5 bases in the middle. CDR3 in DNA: TGTGCCAGCAGCTGGGCTTCTGGGGCCAACGTCCTGACTTTC. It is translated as CASSWASGANVLTF.

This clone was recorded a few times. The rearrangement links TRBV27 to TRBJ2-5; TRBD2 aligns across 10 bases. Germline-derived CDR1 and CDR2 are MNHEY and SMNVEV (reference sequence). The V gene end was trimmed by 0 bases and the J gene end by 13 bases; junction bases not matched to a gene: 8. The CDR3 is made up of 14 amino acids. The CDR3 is CASSLSASGSRLYF. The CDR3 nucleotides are TGTGCCAGCAGTTTATCGGCTAGCGGGAGCCGCTTGTACTTC.

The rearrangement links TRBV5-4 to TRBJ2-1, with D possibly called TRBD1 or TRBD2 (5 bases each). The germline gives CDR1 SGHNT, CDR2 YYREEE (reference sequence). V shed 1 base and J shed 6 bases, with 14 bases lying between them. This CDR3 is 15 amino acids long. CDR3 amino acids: CASSLRDLGSNEQFF. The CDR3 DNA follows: TGTGCCAGCAGCTTGAGGGACCTGGGTTCCAATGAGCAGTTCTTC.

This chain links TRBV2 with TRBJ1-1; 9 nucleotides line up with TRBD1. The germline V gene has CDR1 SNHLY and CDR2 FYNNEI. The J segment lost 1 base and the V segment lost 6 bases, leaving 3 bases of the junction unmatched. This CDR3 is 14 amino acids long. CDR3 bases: TGTGCCAGCAGGTGGGACAGGGCGAACACTGAAGCTTTCTTT. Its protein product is CASRWDRANTEAFF.

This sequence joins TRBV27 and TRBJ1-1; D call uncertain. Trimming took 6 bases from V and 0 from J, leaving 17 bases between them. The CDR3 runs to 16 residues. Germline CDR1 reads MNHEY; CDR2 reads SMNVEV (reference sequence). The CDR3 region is CASRYLSGELNTEAFF. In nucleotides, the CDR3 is TGTGCCAGCAGATACCTTAGCGGCGAGTTGAACACTGAAGCTTTCTTT.

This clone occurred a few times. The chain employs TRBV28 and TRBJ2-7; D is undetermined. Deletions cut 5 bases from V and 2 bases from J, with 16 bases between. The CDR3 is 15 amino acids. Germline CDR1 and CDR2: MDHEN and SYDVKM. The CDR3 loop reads CASSTAGESTYEQYF. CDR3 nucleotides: TGTGCCAGCAGTACGGCCGGAGAGTCCACCTACGAGCAGTACTTC.

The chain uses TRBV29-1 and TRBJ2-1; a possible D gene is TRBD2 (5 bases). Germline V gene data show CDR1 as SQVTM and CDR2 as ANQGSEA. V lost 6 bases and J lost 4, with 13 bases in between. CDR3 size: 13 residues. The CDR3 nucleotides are TGCAGCGTACCATCTAGCCCTTACAATGAGCAGTTCTTC. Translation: CSVPSSPYNEQFF.

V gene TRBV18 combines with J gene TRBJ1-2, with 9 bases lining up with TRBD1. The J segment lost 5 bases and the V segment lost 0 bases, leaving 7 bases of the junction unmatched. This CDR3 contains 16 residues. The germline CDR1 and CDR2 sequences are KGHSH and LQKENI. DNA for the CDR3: TGTGCCAGCTCACCACCCTCAATAGGACAGGGGTATGGCTACACCTTC. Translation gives CASSPPSIGQGYGYTF.

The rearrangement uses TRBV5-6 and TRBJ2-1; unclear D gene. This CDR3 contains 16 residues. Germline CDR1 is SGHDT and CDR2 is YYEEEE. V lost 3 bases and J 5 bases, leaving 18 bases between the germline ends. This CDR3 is CASSSVSGFGHNEQFF. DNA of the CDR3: TGTGCCAGCAGCTCGGTTTCGGGCTTCGGACACAATGAGCAGTTCTTC.

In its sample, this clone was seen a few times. The CDR3 DNA reads TGCGCCAGCAGACTCTGGGTAGGGGGCCCCTACGAGCAGTACTTC. Translating gives CASRLWVGGPYEQYF. The rearrangement uses TRBV5-1 and TRBJ2-7; TRBD1 agrees at 7 bases. Germline CDR1 reads SGHRS; CDR2 reads YFSETQ. The CDR3 loop spans 15 amino acids. J gave up 2 bases and V 5 bases, and 10 bases lay outside the gene matches.

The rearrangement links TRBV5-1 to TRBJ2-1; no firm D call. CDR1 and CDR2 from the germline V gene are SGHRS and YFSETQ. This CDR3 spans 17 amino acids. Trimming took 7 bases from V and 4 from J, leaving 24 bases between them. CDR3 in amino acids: CASSKPRSNPLYNEQFF. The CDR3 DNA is TGCGCCAGCTCAAAGCCCCGAAGTAATCCTCTATACAATGAGCAGTTCTTC.